The T cell receptor (beta chain) described here comes from a study of neurological immune-mediated disorders. MiXCR, run by TCRdb on the 5' RACE reads, gives a single entry per CDR3 protein. The sample shows 69,000 or so distinct CDR3 sequences, roughly 4.8% of them seen only once. Trimming stripped 1 base from V and 6 bases from J, with 3 bases between. This CDR3 is 12 amino acids long. Germline lookup yields CDR1 KGHDR and CDR2 SFDVKD. Regarding the study as a whole: One related-CDR3 cluster, found by phylogenetic grouping, held repertoires of 18 of 34 multiple sclerosis patients and is a possible signature.

A remark on this clonotype: Its target is unknown.

Source material was 2 million unsorted PBMCs, stored at -80 °C in RNAlater. The sample was PBMCs. The clonotype originates from a woman in her 70s with multiple sclerosis. J is TRBJ2-1 and V is TRBV24-1, with D hard to call. The CDR3 here is CATSDFLNEQFF. Written as DNA, the CDR3 is TGTGCCACCAGTGATTTCCTCAATGAGCAGTTCTTC.